The present T cell receptor (beta chain) was sequenced within a study of a mutant IDH1 vaccine in newly diagnosed glioma. Study overall: Of treated patients, 62.5% were men and roughly 40% women, averaging around 44 years. Previous care, which was radiotherapy, temozolomide, or both, most often involved both.

CDR1 SGHTA and CDR2 FQGTGA come from the germline V gene. The CDR3 sequence is 17 residues long. The V gene end was trimmed by 1 base and the J gene end by 7 bases; junction bases not matched to a gene: 13. Regarding this clone: Its specificity is not known.

Only in-frame clones appear in the TCRdb table, and some are missing; sequencing was by immunoSEQ multiplex PCR. This sample has about 130,000 clones, with around 80% found just once. Regarding time point: week 11, during vaccination. Alongside topical imiquimod, each dose of vaccine comprised 300 ug of mutant IDH1 20-mer peptide. Every donor had a new WHO grade 3 or 4 astrocytoma that was IDH1-mutant, with loss of nuclear ATRX. Overall study findings and caveats: Pseudoprogression apparently lacked any relation to changes in top peripheral T cell clonotypes.

The chain links TRBV7-3 to TRBJ2-1; 7 nucleotides align to TRBD2. This clonotype was obtained from a man aged 40-49 years with glioma. The sample consisted of PBMCs, taken from a glioma patient whose treatment included an IDH1 peptide vaccine. The CDR3 sequence: CASSLRAAGDYPNEQFF. The CDR3 DNA sequence: TGTGCCAGCAGCTTAAGAGCGGCGGGGGATTACCCTAATGAGCAGTTCTTC.